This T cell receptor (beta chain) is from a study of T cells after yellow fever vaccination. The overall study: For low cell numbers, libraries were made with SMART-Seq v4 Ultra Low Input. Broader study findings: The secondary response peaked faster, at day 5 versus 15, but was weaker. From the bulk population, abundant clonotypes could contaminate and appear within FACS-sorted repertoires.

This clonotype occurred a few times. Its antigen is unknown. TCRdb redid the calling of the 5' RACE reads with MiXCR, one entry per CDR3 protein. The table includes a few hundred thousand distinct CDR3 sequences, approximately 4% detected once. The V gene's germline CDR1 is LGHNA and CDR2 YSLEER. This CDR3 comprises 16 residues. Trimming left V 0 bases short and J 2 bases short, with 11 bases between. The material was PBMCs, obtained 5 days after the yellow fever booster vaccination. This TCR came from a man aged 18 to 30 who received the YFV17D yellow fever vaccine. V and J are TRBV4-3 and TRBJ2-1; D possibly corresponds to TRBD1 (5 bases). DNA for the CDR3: TGCGCCAGCAGCCAAGAAGCAGGGTCGGCCTACAATGAGCAGTTCTTC. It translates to CASSQEAGSAYNEQFF.